These 8 T cell receptor beta chains came from one sample sequenced in a study of T cell responses to AZD1222 COVID-19 vaccine. Sequencing used immunoSEQ multiplex PCR; TCRdb keeps in-frame clones, though not all of them. The table lists roughly 120,000 clones, more than 70% of them singletons. Sequences were derived from peripheral blood, sampled 28 days after the second AZD1222 dose. All receptors come from an adult who received the AZD1222 COVID-19 vaccine.

J is TRBJ1-2 and V is TRBV12-3 or TRBV12-4; D gene uncertain. Trimming took 6 bases from V and 3 from J, leaving 8 bases between them. The CDR3 covers 12 residues. The CDR3 DNA reads TGTGCCAGCAGCCCACAAGACTATGGCTACACCTTC. Translation gives CASSPQDYGYTF.

The rearrangement joins TRBV4-2 to TRBJ2-5; TRBD1 matches 9 bases. The CDR3 is 16 amino acids. After removal of 1 base from V and 5 bases from J, the junction contained 8 bases not matched to a gene. Per the germline V gene, CDR1 is LGHNA and CDR2 is YNFKEQ. The CDR3 DNA reads TGTGCCAGCAGCCAAGGGGCGGGACAGGGTGCGGAGACCCAGTACTTC. Encoded protein: CASSQGAGQGAETQYF.

This rearrangement joins TRBV2 to TRBJ1-1; TRBD1 agrees at 8 bases. CDR3 size: 15 residues. Germline assignment: CDR1 SNHLY and CDR2 FYNNEI. Trimming took 2 bases from V and 1 from J; bases not matched to a gene: 3. The CDR3, as DNA: TGTGCCAGCAGTGAACAGGGGGCGGGGAACACTGAAGCTTTCTTT. As protein: CASSEQGAGNTEAFF. Combining the CDR3 with reference TRBV2 and TRBJ1-1 gives the whole variable domain EPEVTQTPSHQVTQMGQEVILRCVPISNHLYFYWYRQILGQKVEFLVSFYNNEISEKSEIFDDQFSVERPDGSNFTLKIRSTKLEDSAMYFCASSEQGAGNTEAFFGQGTRLTVV.

This chain connects TRBV9 to TRBJ2-2; TRBD1 might be the D (6 bases). The CDR3 is 13 residues long. Germline V gene data show CDR1 as SGDLS and CDR2 as YYNGEE. The ends were cut back, 3 bases at V and 4 bases at J, with 7 bases in the middle. The CDR3 loop reads CASSDRATGELFF. The CDR3 coding sequence is TGTGCCAGCAGCGACAGGGCCACCGGGGAGCTGTTTTTT.

The chain uses TRBV28 and TRBJ1-2; 10 nucleotides align to TRBD1. The length of the CDR3 is 15 residues. From germline, CDR1 is MDHEN and CDR2 SYDVKM. V lost 2 bases and J lost 5; bases outside the gene matches: 5. This CDR3 reads CASSLRQGARYGYTF. The CDR3 coding sequence is TGTGCCAGCAGTTTAAGACAGGGGGCAAGGTATGGCTACACCTTC.

The V gene is TRBV6-5, the J gene TRBJ2-3, with 10 positions matching TRBD2. CDR3 length: 16 residues. The J segment lost 6 bases and the V segment lost 2 bases, leaving 8 bases of the junction unmatched. Germline V lookup: CDR1 MNHEY, CDR2 SVGAGI. In DNA form, the CDR3 reads TGTGCCAGCAGTTACCAGAGGTCTAGCGGGAGTGATACGCAGTATTTT. Protein sequence: CASSYQRSSGSDTQYF.

The chain employs TRBV7-9 and TRBJ1-1, with D possibly matching TRBD1 (5 bases). CDR3 length equals 14 residues. Deletions cut 1 base from V and 0 bases from J, with 6 bases between. The germline V gene has CDR1 SEHNR and CDR2 FQNEAQ (reference sequence). CDR3 sequence (DNA): TGTGCCAGCAGCTTAGGAGGGGTGAACACTGAAGCTTTCTTT. Encoded protein: CASSLGGVNTEAFF. Full variable domain (rest looked up from reference TRBV7-9 and TRBJ1-1): DTGVSQNPRHKITKRGQNVTFRCDPISEHNRLYWYRQTLGQGPEFLTYFQNEAQLEKSRLLSDRFSAERPKGSFSTLEIQRTEQGDSAMYLCASSLGGVNTEAFFGQGTRLTVV.

The V gene is TRBV24-1, the J gene TRBJ2-1; D remains ambiguous. Germline CDR1 KGHDR, CDR2 SFDVKD. The CDR3 consists of 15 residues. Trimming cost V 1 base and J 0 bases, with 6 bases left between them. This CDR3 is CATSDLYSSYNEQFF. The CDR3 bases are TGTGCCACCAGTGATTTATACAGCTCCTACAATGAGCAGTTCTTC.